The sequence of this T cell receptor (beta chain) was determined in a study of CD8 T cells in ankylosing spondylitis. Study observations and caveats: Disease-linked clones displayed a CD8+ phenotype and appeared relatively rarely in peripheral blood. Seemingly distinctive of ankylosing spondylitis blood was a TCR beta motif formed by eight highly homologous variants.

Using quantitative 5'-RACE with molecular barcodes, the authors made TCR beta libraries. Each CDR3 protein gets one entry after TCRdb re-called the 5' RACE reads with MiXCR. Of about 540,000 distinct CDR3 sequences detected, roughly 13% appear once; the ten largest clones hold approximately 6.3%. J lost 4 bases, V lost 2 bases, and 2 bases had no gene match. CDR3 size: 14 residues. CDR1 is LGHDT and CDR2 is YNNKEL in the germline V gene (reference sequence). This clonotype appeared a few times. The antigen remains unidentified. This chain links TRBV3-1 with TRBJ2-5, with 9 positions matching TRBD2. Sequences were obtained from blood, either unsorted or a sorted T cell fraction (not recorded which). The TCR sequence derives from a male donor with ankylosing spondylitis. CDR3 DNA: TGTGCCAGCAGCCAAATACTAGCGGGAGAGACCCAGTACTTC. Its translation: CASSQILAGETQYF.